This T cell receptor beta chain emerged from a study of CD8 T cells in ankylosing spondylitis. A quantitative 5'-RACE method, one with molecular barcodes, was used to make TCR beta libraries. TCRdb re-analysed the 5' RACE reads in MiXCR, keeping a single row per CDR3 protein. The sample records about 460,000 distinct CDR3 sequences, roughly 5.2% being singletons. There are many counts of this clonotype. Its target is unknown. General study results and limits: There was a TCR beta motif, made of eight highly homologous variants, that appeared characteristic of ankylosing spondylitis blood. Clones linked to disease were reported to show significant enrichment in matched ankylosing spondylitis synovial fluid.

Looked up from germline, CDR1 is SGHTA and CDR2 is FQGNSA. This CDR3 has 14 amino acids. Between the trimmed V and J ends, which lost 3 bases and 2 bases, there was a span of 11 bases. The clonotype comes from a male donor with ankylosing spondylitis. The specimen sequenced was blood, either unsorted or a sorted T cell fraction (not recorded which). This chain uses TRBV7-2 with TRBJ2-7; D is unclear. The CDR3 loop is CASSFVTATYEQYF. The CDR3 region has the DNA TGTGCCAGCAGCTTCGTAACAGCCACCTACGAGCAGTACTTC. Using reference TRBV7-2 and TRBJ2-7 for the parts outside the CDR3, the full variable domain is GAGVSQSPSNKVTEKGKDVELRCDPISGHTALYWYRQSLGQGLEFLIYFQGNSAPDKSGLPSDRFSAERTGGSVSTLTIQRTQQEDSAVYLCASSFVTATYEQYFGPGTRLTVT.